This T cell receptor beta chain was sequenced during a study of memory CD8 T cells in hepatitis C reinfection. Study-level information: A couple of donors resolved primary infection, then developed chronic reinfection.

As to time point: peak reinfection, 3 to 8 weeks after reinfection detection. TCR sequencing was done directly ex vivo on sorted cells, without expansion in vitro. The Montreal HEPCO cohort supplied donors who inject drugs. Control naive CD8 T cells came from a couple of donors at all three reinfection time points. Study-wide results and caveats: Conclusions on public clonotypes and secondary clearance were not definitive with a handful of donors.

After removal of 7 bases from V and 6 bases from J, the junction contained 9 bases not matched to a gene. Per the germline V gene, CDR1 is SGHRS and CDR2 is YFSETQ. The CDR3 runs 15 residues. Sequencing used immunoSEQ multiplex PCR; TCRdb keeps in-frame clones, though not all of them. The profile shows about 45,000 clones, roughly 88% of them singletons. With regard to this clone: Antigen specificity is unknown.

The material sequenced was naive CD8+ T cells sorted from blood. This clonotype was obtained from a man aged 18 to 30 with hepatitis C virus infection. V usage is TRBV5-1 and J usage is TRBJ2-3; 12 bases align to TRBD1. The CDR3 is CASDHGTGGSDTQYF. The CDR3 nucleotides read TGCGCCAGCGACCATGGGACAGGGGGCAGTGATACGCAGTATTTT. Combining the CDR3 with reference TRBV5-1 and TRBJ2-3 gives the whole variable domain KAGVTQTPRYLIKTRGQQVTLSCSPISGHRSVSWYQQTPGQGLQFLFEYFSETQRNKGNFPGRFSGRQFSNSRSEMNVSTLELGDSALYLCASDHGTGGSDTQYFGPGTRLTVL.